This TCR beta chain was recorded in a study of T cell responses to AZD1222 COVID-19 vaccine. Some clones are missing from TCRdb's copy, which holds only in-frame ones; the method was immunoSEQ multiplex PCR. The sample consists of approximately 150,000 clones, 93% of them appearing once. The length of the CDR3 is 15 residues. The germline V gene has CDR1 MDHEN and CDR2 SYDVKM. The ends were cut back, 5 bases at V and 0 bases at J, with 11 bases in the middle. J is TRBJ1-3 and V is TRBV28; unclear D gene. This clonotype was sampled from an adult who had recovered from COVID-19. The source was peripheral blood, collected after recovery from COVID-19. Here the CDR3 reads CASSQGPTSGNTIYF. CDR3 nucleotide sequence: TGTGCCAGCAGTCAAGGACCGACCTCTGGAAACACCATATATTTT.